This entry describes one T cell receptor (beta chain). The data were taken from a study of blood T cell repertoires in COVID-19. Original processing methods: Estimation of nucleated cell counts relied on the amplification of reference gene primers. Data came from immunoSEQ multiplex PCR; TCRdb stores just in-frame clones and leaves some out. V and J calls and clone size come straight from that table; D and trimming were deduced from the DNA. The table includes 68,000 or so clones, 86% detected once. Germline loops: CDR1 LNHDA, CDR2 SQIVND (reference sequence). The CDR3 has 13 amino acids. V gave up 6 bases and J gave up 3 bases; unmatched junction bases: 5.

The source of this sequence is a man aged 25-45 years with acute or convalescent COVID-19. The chain carries TRBV19 and TRBJ2-7, with 7 nucleotides matching TRBD2. The specimen was peripheral blood. CDR3 protein: CASSLAEDYEQYF. In DNA form, the CDR3 reads TGTGCCAGTAGCCTAGCGGAGGACTACGAGCAGTACTTC.